These T cell receptor beta chains were read from a single sample in a study of blood T cells in healthy people across ages. MiXCR was run by TCRdb on the 5' RACE reads, yielding one entry per CDR3 protein. Altogether around 1.7 million distinct CDR3 sequences are present, approximately 28% being singletons, with the ten largest covering less than 9.5%. The sequenced sample was blood. The receptor source for this set is a woman under 40 in good health. The CDR3 runs from the conserved cysteine through the conserved F or W. A D gene is named only where the DNA matches it firmly. Some rows mark clone size as missing; the rest say once, few, many or name a class of expanded clone.

length: 14
D: NA
size: few
V: TRBV6-1
J: TRBJ1-4
CDR3: CASSDLRRDEKLFF
DNA: TGTGCCAGCAGTGATCTGAGGAGGGATGAAAAACTGTTTTTT

length: 15
D: NA
size: many
V: TRBV7-2
J: TRBJ1-2
CDR3: CASSRPDGRGYGYTF
DNA: TGTGCCAGCAGCCGCCCGGACGGGCGGGGGTATGGCTACACCTTC

length: 18
D: TRBD2
size: NA
V: TRBV29-1
J: TRBJ2-3
CDR3: CSVEDAGRGGWRTDTQYF
DNA: TGCAGCGTTGAAGACGCCGGGCGGGGGGGTTGGAGGACAGATACGCAGTATTTT

length: 15
D: TRBD1
size: NA
V: TRBV5-1
J: TRBJ1-1
CDR3: CASSIRTGMNTEAFF
DNA: TGCGCCAGCAGCATTAGGACAGGGATGAACACTGAAGCTTTCTTT

length: 17
D: TRBD2
size: NA
V: TRBV4-3
J: TRBJ2-3
CDR3: CASSQESQAGSTDTQYF
DNA: TGCGCCAGCAGCCAAGAGTCGCAAGCGGGGAGCACAGATACGCAGTATTTT

length: 16
D: TRBD2
size: once
V: TRBV6-1
J: TRBJ2-3
CDR3: CASSELASGGAYTQYF
DNA: TGTGCCAGCAGTGAATTAGCTAGCGGGGGGGCTTATACGCAGTATTTT

length: 13
D: NA
size: few
V: TRBV25-1
J: TRBJ2-5
CDR3: CASSPSAVETQYF
DNA: TGTGCCAGCAGCCCCTCAGCGGTTGAGACCCAGTACTTC

length: 13
D: NA
size: many
V: TRBV6-5
J: TRBJ1-2
CDR3: CASRRTQFSGYTF
DNA: TGTGCCAGCAGGCGGACTCAATTCAGTGGCTACACCTTC

length: 12
D: NA
size: few
V: TRBV2
J: TRBJ1-1
CDR3: CASSASGREAFF
DNA: TGTGCCAGCAGTGCCTCAGGACGTGAAGCTTTCTTT

length: 14
D: TRBD2
size: NA
V: TRBV7-2
J: TRBJ2-4
CDR3: CASSDRTSGNEQYF
DNA: TGTGCCAGCAGCGACCGGACTAGCGGTAATGAGCAGTACTTC

length: 10
D: NA
size: NA
V: TRBV6-4
J: TRBJ2-7
CDR3: CASQNYEQYF
DNA: TGTGCCAGCCAGAACTACGAGCAGTACTTC

length: 15
D: NA
size: NA
V: TRBV2
J: TRBJ1-2
CDR3: CASSEAVLATNGYTF
DNA: TGTGCCAGCAGTGAAGCTGTTCTGGCCACCAATGGCTACACCTTC

length: 13
D: NA
size: few
V: TRBV20-1
J: TRBJ2-7
CDR3: CSAKDQISYEQYF
DNA: TGCAGTGCTAAGGACCAAATCTCCTACGAGCAGTACTTC

length: 14
D: TRBD1
size: NA
V: TRBV11-2
J: TRBJ2-1
CDR3: CASGPWDSLNEQFF
DNA: TGTGCCAGCGGTCCCTGGGACAGTCTCAATGAGCAGTTCTTC

length: 16
D: TRBD2
size: NA
V: TRBV7-8
J: TRBJ2-1
CDR3: CASSPSLAGESYEQFF
DNA: TGTGCCAGCAGCCCTAGTCTAGCGGGAGAGTCGTATGAGCAGTTCTTC

length: 17
D: NA
size: NA
V: TRBV7-2
J: TRBJ1-4
CDR3: CASSYPASPQLGEKLFF
DNA: TGTGCCAGCAGCTACCCCGCCTCCCCTCAACTTGGGGAAAAACTGTTTTTT

length: 15
D: TRBD1
size: few
V: TRBV6-5
J: TRBJ1-2
CDR3: CASSDSGGGKFGYTF
DNA: TGTGCCAGCAGTGATTCAGGGGGCGGCAAGTTTGGCTACACCTTC

length: 16
D: TRBD2
size: once
V: TRBV11-2
J: TRBJ2-1
CDR3: CASSQTSGNSYNEQFF
DNA: TGTGCCAGCAGCCAGACTAGCGGGAATTCCTACAATGAGCAGTTCTTC

length: 15
D: TRBD1
size: many
V: TRBV5-1
J: TRBJ2-5
CDR3: CASSLTGQNQETQYF
DNA: TGCGCCAGCAGCTTGACGGGACAGAACCAAGAGACCCAGTACTTC

length: 14
D: NA
size: NA
V: TRBV11-2
J: TRBJ2-4
CDR3: CATRGRRAKNIQYF
DNA: TGTGCCACTCGGGGAAGGAGAGCCAAAAACATTCAGTACTTC

length: 15
D: NA
size: few
V: TRBV12-3/TRBV12-4
J: TRBJ2-1
CDR3: CASSSNSRVFSEQFF
DNA: TGTGCCAGCAGTTCTAATTCCCGGGTCTTTAGTGAGCAGTTCTTC

length: 14
D: TRBD1
size: once
V: TRBV9
J: TRBJ2-1
CDR3: CASSNRDRGPEQFF
DNA: TGTGCCAGCAGCAACCGGGACAGGGGGCCAGAGCAGTTCTTC

length: 12
D: NA
size: NA
V: TRBV5-5
J: TRBJ2-1
CDR3: CASSPDTNEQFF
DNA: TGTGCCAGCAGCCCTGACACCAATGAGCAGTTCTTC

length: 16
D: NA
size: NA
V: TRBV13
J: TRBJ2-1
CDR3: CASSPLTGGDNNEQFF
DNA: TGTGCCAGCAGCCCTCTCACAGGGGGGGACAACAATGAGCAGTTCTTC

length: 15
D: TRBD2
size: once
V: TRBV7-9
J: TRBJ2-1
CDR3: CACSSTGLAWGEQFF
DNA: TGTGCCTGCAGCTCGACGGGACTAGCGTGGGGCGAGCAGTTCTTC